The 20 T cell receptor beta chains listed next were all sequenced from one sample in a study of T cells after yellow fever vaccination. TCRdb processed the 5' RACE reads anew with MiXCR; each CDR3 protein has one entry. The sample lists a few hundred thousand distinct CDR3 sequences; approximately 4.5% were seen once. Sequences were derived from PBMCs, sampled 15 days after the yellow fever booster vaccination. These receptors all come from a man aged 18 to 30 who received the YFV17D yellow fever vaccine.

This clonotype appeared many times. V and J are TRBV9 and TRBJ2-3; 8 nucleotides match TRBD2. From germline, CDR1 is SGDLS and CDR2 YYNGEE. The CDR3 is made up of 14 amino acids. J lost 5 bases, V lost 3 bases, and 5 bases had no gene match. The CDR3 protein is CASSASGGRDTQYF. The CDR3 DNA sequence: TGTGCCAGCAGCGCCTCGGGGGGGCGAGATACGCAGTATTTT.

In this sample, this clonotype turned up a few times. The CDR3 DNA is TGTGCCAGCAGCCTAACGGGAGTATACGAGCAGTACGTC. Its translation is CASSLTGVYEQYV. The V call is TRBV7-2, the J call TRBJ2-7; D may be TRBD2 (6 bases). Trimming took 5 bases from V and 4 from J, leaving 12 bases between them. Per germline, CDR1 SGHTA and CDR2 FQGNSA. CDR3 length equals 13 residues.

This chain connects TRBV18 to TRBJ2-3; 8 nucleotides match TRBD1. J lost 3 bases, V lost 6 bases, and 8 bases had no gene match. CDR3 size: 15 residues. Germline V gene sequence: CDR1 KGHSH, CDR2 LQKENI. The CDR3 sequence is CASSYNRGWTDTQYF. DNA for the CDR3: TGTGCCAGCTCGTACAACAGGGGGTGGACAGATACGCAGTATTTT.

This clonotype turned up a few times. The V gene is TRBV11-3, the J gene TRBJ1-1; D remains ambiguous. The length of the CDR3 is 14 residues. Germline values: CDR1 SGHNT, CDR2 YENEEA. Between the trimmed V and J ends, which lost 2 bases and 1 base, there was a span of 8 bases. The DNA of the CDR3 is TGTGCCAGCAGCTTAACGGATGGGAACACTGAAGCTTTCTTT. Protein sequence: CASSLTDGNTEAFF.

This clonotype has a count of ten or more. The gene calls are TRBV6-6 and TRBJ2-7; D uncertain. In germline, CDR1 is MNHNY, CDR2 SVGAGI (reference sequence). This CDR3 contains 13 residues. V lost 5 bases, J lost 4 bases, and 12 bases lay in between. CDR3 DNA: TGTGCCAGCAGTGCCAAATGGCGGTACGAGCAGTACTTC. Its protein product is CASSAKWRYEQYF.

This clonotype was detected only a few times. CDR3 sequence reads: CASSQDSRTNYGYTF. The DNA for the CDR3 is TGCGCCAGCAGCCAAGATAGCAGGACTAACTATGGCTACACCTTC. V is TRBV4-3 and J is TRBJ1-2; D remains unclear. The CDR3 consists of 15 residues. The V and J ends lost 0 bases and 0 bases respectively, with 8 bases between them. The germline CDR1 and CDR2 sequences are LGHNA and YSLEER.

This chain links TRBV5-1 with TRBJ1-1, with 7 nucleotides matching TRBD1. The germline V gene encodes CDR1 SGHRS and CDR2 YFSETQ. CDR3 length: 15 residues. V lost 4 bases, J lost 0 bases, and 6 bases stayed unmatched. The CDR3 spells CASSTGDGVNTEAFF. The CDR3 DNA follows: TGCGCCAGCAGCACAGGGGACGGGGTGAACACTGAAGCTTTCTTT.

This clonotype was counted many times. The chain recombines TRBV28 with TRBJ1-5, with TRBD1 as a possible D gene (5 bases). This CDR3 has 15 amino acids. Trimming shortened V by 10 bases and J by 5 bases, and 21 bases separated the two germline ends. The germline V gene encodes CDR1 MDHEN and CDR2 SYDVKM. CDR3 DNA: TGTGCCACCTTTCGACAGCGGGAACCATATCAGCCCCAGCATTTT. It encodes CATFRQREPYQPQHF.

In this sample, this clonotype turned up many times. CDR3 protein: CASSVGVDSYEQYV. For the CDR3, the DNA is TGTGCCAGCAGCGTAGGGGTGGATTCCTACGAGCAGTACGTC. The gene calls are TRBV9 and TRBJ2-7; the D is unclear. The germline gives CDR1 SGDLS, CDR2 YYNGEE. The CDR3 totals 14 residues. V was pared by 0 bases and J by 1 base, with 8 bases between.

This clonotype has a handful of counts. The chain joins TRBV25-1 to TRBJ2-1; D call uncertain. This CDR3 is 15 amino acids long. CDR1 and CDR2 from the germline V gene are MGHDK and SYGVNS. The V and J ends lost 1 base and 3 bases respectively, with 10 bases between them. The CDR3 is CASSEFWVGYNEQFF. For the CDR3, the DNA is TGTGCCAGCAGTGAATTCTGGGTCGGCTACAATGAGCAGTTCTTC.

V is TRBV20-1 and J is TRBJ1-2; D not resolved. V lost 0 bases, J lost 3 bases, and 8 bases lay in between. CDR1 and CDR2 (germline): DFQATT, SNEGSKA (reference sequence). This CDR3 is built from 13 residues. CDR3 nucleotides: TGCAGTGCTAGAGATCCGCGGGACTATGGCTACACCTTC. Protein: CSARDPRDYGYTF.

In its sample, this clonotype was seen many times. The rearrangement uses TRBV20-1 and TRBJ2-2, with D hard to call. The V gene's germline CDR1 is DFQATT and CDR2 SNEGSKA (reference sequence). The V and J ends lost 3 bases and 1 base respectively, with 9 bases between them. The CDR3 totals 14 residues. The CDR3 here is CSARVPENTGELFF. CDR3 DNA: TGCAGTGCTAGGGTCCCGGAGAACACCGGGGAGCTGTTTTTT.

This clonotype appeared many times. The rearrangement links TRBV27 to TRBJ2-2, with D perhaps TRBD1 (6 bases). V was pared by 5 bases and J by 6 bases, with 10 bases between. The CDR3 covers 13 residues. CDR1 and CDR2 (germline): MNHEY, SMNVEV (reference sequence). The CDR3 nucleotides read TGTGCCAGCAGTGCACAGGGTCCCGGGGAGCTGTTTTTT. This encodes CASSAQGPGELFF.

The chain has TRBV12-3 or TRBV12-4 and TRBJ2-3, with TRBD1 matching 7 bases. The CDR3 runs to 12 residues. V dropped 11 bases and J dropped 2; count of bases not matched to a gene: 4. As DNA, the CDR3 is TGTGCCGACGGACAGGACACAGATACGCAGTATTTT. Protein product: CADGQDTDTQYF.

The chain carries TRBV5-1 and TRBJ2-3; 8 nucleotides line up with TRBD1. This CDR3 comprises 16 residues. The trim removed 1 base at V and 4 bases at J, leaving 8 bases unmatched. The V gene's germline CDR1 is SGHRS and CDR2 YFSETQ. The chain's CDR3 is CASSLRPGGFPDTQYF. In nucleotides, the CDR3 is TGCGCCAGCAGCTTGAGGCCAGGGGGCTTCCCAGATACGCAGTATTTT.

This clonotype was seen ten or more times. V and J are TRBV6-5 and TRBJ1-2; no definite D call. CDR1 and CDR2 (germline): MNHEY, SVGAGI. Deletions cut 4 bases from V and 4 bases from J, with 7 bases between. The CDR3 is made up of 12 amino acids. The CDR3 DNA follows: TGTGCCAGCAGTTCCGACACCTATGGCTACACCTTC. It encodes CASSSDTYGYTF.

The chain combines TRBV14 with TRBJ1-2; TRBD1 aligns across 8 bases. The CDR3 consists of 16 residues. Germline V CDR1 and CDR2: SGHDN, FVKESK. Trimming cost V 4 bases and J 3 bases; bases outside gene matches: 10. The CDR3 region is CASSLRGGTGDYGYTF. The CDR3 DNA reads as TGTGCCAGCAGCCTCCGCGGGGGGACAGGCGACTATGGCTACACCTTC.

DNA for the CDR3: TGTGCCAGCAGCGCGACTCAGGGGGCGAATGGCTACACCTTC. Protein: CASSATQGANGYTF. V gene TRBV7-2 combines with J gene TRBJ1-2; 8 nucleotides match TRBD1. After removal of 5 bases from V and 6 bases from J, the junction contained 8 bases not matched to a gene. From germline, CDR1 is SGHTA and CDR2 FQGNSA. The CDR3 runs 14 residues.

Regarding this clonotype: At one of its ends the junction is not consistent with the germline gene, which may arise from a read error. The J gene is TRBJ1-5, the V gene TRBV6-6, with D possibly matching TRBD1 (5 bases). The CDR3 contains 15 residues. CDR1 MNHNY and CDR2 SVGAGI come from the germline V gene (reference sequence). CDR3 sequence reads: CATSWGGGSNQPQHF. The CDR3 DNA is TGTGCCACCAGTTGGGGGGGGGGGAGCAATCAGCCCCAGCATTTT.

This clonotype was seen at least ten times. The chain employs TRBV7-2 and TRBJ1-4; D unresolved. The CDR3 runs to 13 residues. The V end lost 8 bases, the J end lost 0 bases, and 7 bases lay between the germline ends. The germline CDR1 and CDR2 sequences are SGHTA and FQGNSA. CDR3 amino acids: CASSTSTNEKLFF. CDR3 sequence (DNA): TGTGCCAGCTCGACCTCAACTAATGAAAAACTGTTTTTT.